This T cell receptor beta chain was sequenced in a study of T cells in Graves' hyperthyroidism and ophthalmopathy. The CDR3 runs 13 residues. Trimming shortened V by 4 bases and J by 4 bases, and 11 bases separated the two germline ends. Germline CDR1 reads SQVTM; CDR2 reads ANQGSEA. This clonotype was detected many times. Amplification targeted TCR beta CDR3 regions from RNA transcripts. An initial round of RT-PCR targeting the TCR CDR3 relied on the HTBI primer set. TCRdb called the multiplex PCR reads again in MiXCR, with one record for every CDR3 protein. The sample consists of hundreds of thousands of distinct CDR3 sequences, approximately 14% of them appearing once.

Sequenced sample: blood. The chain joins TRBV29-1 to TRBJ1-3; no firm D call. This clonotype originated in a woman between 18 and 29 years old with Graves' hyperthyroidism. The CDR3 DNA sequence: TGCAGCGTTGTGTTCGGGCTCGGAAACACCATATATTTT. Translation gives CSVVFGLGNTIYF.